These 30 T cell receptor beta chains share one sample of origin, sequenced in a study of blood T cell repertoires in COVID-19. The data were produced by immunoSEQ multiplex PCR, yet TCRdb's version contains in-frame clones alone and is incomplete. The repertoire holds about 230,000 clones, 85% to 90% seen once, with around 4% in the top ten. The source material was PBMCs or T cells enriched from blood (not recorded which). The receptor source for this set is a woman under 40 with acute COVID-19.

The rearrangement joins TRBV29-1 to TRBJ1-5; TRBD1 might be the D (5 bases). The CDR3 covers 14 residues. Germline V gene sequence: CDR1 SQVTM, CDR2 ANQGSEA. Deletions cut 5 bases from V and 5 bases from J, with 16 bases between. CDR3 nucleotides: TGCAGCGTTCTCTCCTTTGACAGAGATCAGCCCCAGCATTTT. This gives the protein CSVLSFDRDQPQHF.

The chain couples TRBV5-5 to TRBJ2-7; 7 positions match TRBD1. V lost 4 bases to trimming and J lost 0 bases; unmatched junction nucleotides: 4. Germline CDR1 is SGHKS and CDR2 is YYEKEE (reference sequence). The CDR3 sequence is 14 residues long. CDR3 in amino acids: CASSLWDSSYEQYF. CDR3 DNA: TGTGCCAGCAGCCTATGGGACAGCTCCTACGAGCAGTACTTC.

The V call is TRBV2, the J call TRBJ2-3; 10 nucleotides align to TRBD1. CDR1 SNHLY and CDR2 FYNNEI come from the germline V gene. The CDR3 covers 15 residues. Germline trimming cut 6 bases from V and 4 bases from J; bases unmatched to any gene: 7. In nucleotides, the CDR3 is TGTGCCAGCAGAGCGGACAGGGGGATGGCAGATACGCAGTATTTT. Translation: CASRADRGMADTQYF.

In nucleotides, the CDR3 is TGTGCCAGCAGTTACTCGAGGACAGCTTATGGCTACACCTTC. Amino acids: CASSYSRTAYGYTF. The V call is TRBV6-2 or TRBV6-3, the J call TRBJ1-2, with D perhaps TRBD1 (6 bases). The V gene's germline CDR1 is MNHEY and CDR2 SVGEGT. This CDR3 is built from 14 residues. V dropped 0 bases and J dropped 5 bases, with 10 bases sitting between them.

The gene calls are TRBV3-1 (or the pseudogene TRBV3-2) and TRBJ2-5, with 9 positions matching TRBD2. This CDR3 region has 16 residues. The germline V gene has CDR1 LGHDT and CDR2 YNNKEL (reference sequence). J was trimmed by 4 bases and V by 2 bases; bases with no gene match: 8. The chain's CDR3 is CASSQRSRRGGETQYF. As DNA, the CDR3 is TGTGCCAGCAGCCAACGTTCGCGGCGGGGGGGAGAGACCCAGTACTTC.

The chain combines TRBV6-9 with TRBJ1-1; the match to TRBD1 covers 7 bases. Germline-derived CDR1 and CDR2 are MNHGY and SVAAGI. This CDR3 spans 15 amino acids. J gave up 5 bases and V 5 bases, and 11 bases lay outside the gene matches. In DNA, the CDR3 is TGTGCCAGCAGTGGTAAAAAAAGGACAGGAACTGAAGCTTTCTTT. This encodes CASSGKKRTGTEAFF.

The genes are TRBV24-1 and TRBJ2-1, with a tentative D call TRBD1 (5 bases). V lost 2 bases and J 8 bases, leaving 12 bases between the germline ends. Germline V gives CDR1 KGHDR, CDR2 SFDVKD. This CDR3 has 14 residues. The CDR3 sequence: CATSDSGSRDEQFF. CDR3 DNA: TGTGCCACCAGTGATTCCGGTAGCAGGGATGAGCAGTTCTTC.

This rearrangement joins TRBV30 to TRBJ1-1; D perhaps matches TRBD1 (6 bases). This CDR3 comprises 12 residues. Trimming removed 4 bases at V and 11 bases at J, with 17 bases between. Germline V lookup: CDR1 GTSNPN, CDR2 SVGIG (reference sequence). CDR3 loop: CAWIIGGSQAFF. In DNA form, the CDR3 reads TGTGCCTGGATAATTGGGGGCTCACAGGCTTTCTTT.

The V and J genes are TRBV4-1 and TRBJ2-1; D may be TRBD2 (6 bases). The CDR3 is 17 residues long. The germline CDR1 and CDR2 sequences are MGHRA and YSYEKL. Trimming removed 0 bases at V and 5 bases at J, with 17 bases between. Here the CDR3 DNA reads TGCGCCAGCAGCCAAGAACCGTATGGGCGGGGACACAATGAGCAGTTCTTC. Encoded protein: CASSQEPYGRGHNEQFF.

The chain links TRBV10-3 to TRBJ1-2; no reliable D call. Germline V gene data show CDR1 as ENHRY and CDR2 as SYGVKD. The CDR3 runs to 17 residues. Trimming stripped 3 bases from V and 4 bases from J, with 21 bases between. The CDR3 region is CAISDLEAGMTFYGYTF. The CDR3 region has the DNA TGTGCCATCAGTGACCTCGAGGCCGGTATGACTTTCTATGGCTACACCTTC.

In DNA form, the CDR3 reads TGTGCCAGCAGCGTCAACAGGGGTAACGATGAGCAGTTCTTC. Translating it yields CASSVNRGNDEQFF. The gene calls are TRBV9 and TRBJ2-1; TRBD1 matches 7 bases. CDR1 SGDLS and CDR2 YYNGEE come from the germline V gene. V gave up 2 bases and J gave up 8 bases; unmatched junction bases: 7. This CDR3 comprises 14 residues.

The chain joins TRBV4-1 to TRBJ1-6; TRBD1 aligns across 9 bases. CDR3 length: 16 residues. Germline V lookup: CDR1 MGHRA, CDR2 YSYEKL. V lost 3 bases, J lost 10 bases, and 10 bases stayed unmatched. The DNA of the CDR3 is TGCGCCAGCAGCCAGGGCGGACAGGGGAATGACTCACCCCTCCACTTT. Translation: CASSQGGQGNDSPLHF.

The chain joins TRBV7-2 to TRBJ2-5; TRBD2 agrees at 7 bases. CDR1 and CDR2 (germline): SGHTA, FQGNSA. J lost 5 bases, V lost 3 bases, and 6 bases had no gene match. This CDR3 is 14 amino acids long. CDR3 amino acids: CASSFSRGGETQYF. The CDR3 coding sequence is TGTGCCAGCAGCTTTTCGAGGGGAGGGGAGACCCAGTACTTC.

The rearrangement joins TRBV19 to TRBJ1-5; D perhaps matches TRBD1 (5 bases). V lost 3 bases and J 6 bases, leaving 15 bases between the germline ends. CDR1 is LNHDA, CDR2 SQIVND, per germline (reference sequence). The CDR3 sequence is 15 residues long. CDR3 in amino acids: CASSIAPGLSQPQHF. CDR3 in DNA: TGTGCCAGTAGTATTGCCCCAGGGCTTAGTCAGCCCCAGCATTTT.

The rearrangement joins TRBV5-4 to TRBJ2-5; D might be TRBD2 (6 bases). The CDR3 extends over 14 amino acids. The germline V and J ends were trimmed by 4 bases and 4 bases, with 14 bases remaining between them. Germline V lookup: CDR1 SGHNT, CDR2 YYREEE (reference sequence). The CDR3, as DNA: TGTGCCAGCAGCGAGCCGGGAGAGGGAGAGACCCAGTACTTC. Translation: CASSEPGEGETQYF.

V gene TRBV7-9 combines with J gene TRBJ1-6, with no clear D. Looked up from germline, CDR1 is SEHNR and CDR2 is FQNEAQ (reference sequence). Trimming removed 5 bases at V and 8 bases at J, with 13 bases between. CDR3 length equals 14 residues. CDR3 sequence (DNA): TGTGCCAGCAGCCCGAATTTCGGTTATTCACCCCTCCACTTT. Protein sequence: CASSPNFGYSPLHF.

The chain joins TRBV5-1 to TRBJ2-2; 10 positions agree with TRBD1. Unmatched junction bases numbered 3, after V lost 4 bases and J lost 3 bases. The germline CDR1 and CDR2 sequences are SGHRS and YFSETQ. CDR3 length: 15 amino acids. The CDR3: CASSVDRGYTGELFF. CDR3 in DNA: TGCGCCAGCAGCGTGGACAGGGGGTACACCGGGGAGCTGTTTTTT.

J is TRBJ1-1 and V is TRBV27; D gene ambiguous. Germline V CDR1 and CDR2: MNHEY, SMNVEV (reference sequence). The germline V and J ends were trimmed by 7 bases and 1 base, with 13 bases remaining between them. This CDR3 spans 14 amino acids. This chain's CDR3 is CASTPGVGNTEAFF. Here the CDR3 DNA reads TGTGCCAGCACTCCCGGGGTAGGGAACACTGAAGCTTTCTTT.

The chain joins TRBV7-2 to TRBJ1-5, with a tentative D call TRBD1 (5 bases). Germline assignment: CDR1 SGHTA and CDR2 FQGNSA. The CDR3 is 13 residues long. With 1 base removed from V and 7 bases from J, the gap between germline ends came to 8 bases. CDR3 bases: TGTGCCAGCAGCTTAGTCAGGGTCCAGCCCCAGCATTTT. Its protein product is CASSLVRVQPQHF.

V is TRBV3-1 (or the pseudogene TRBV3-2) and J is TRBJ1-2, with a weak D call TRBD1 (6 bases). CDR1 and CDR2 from the germline V gene are LGHDT and YNNKEL (reference sequence). Deletions cut 8 bases from V and 8 bases from J, with 18 bases between. This CDR3 comprises 13 residues. Here the CDR3 reads CASRLGTSGGYTF. The CDR3 bases are TGTGCCAGCCGCCTTGGGACATCCGGCGGCTACACCTTC.

The chain carries TRBV6-5 and TRBJ2-3; D is ambiguous. Per germline, CDR1 MNHEY and CDR2 SVGAGI. V lost 6 bases and J lost 1, with 11 bases in between. The CDR3 is made up of 14 amino acids. CDR3 in DNA: TGTGCCAGCAGGCCGACTTGGGGCACAGATACGCAGTATTTT. Translated, it gives CASRPTWGTDTQYF.

The genes are TRBV11-3 and TRBJ2-7, with no clear D. V lost 1 base, J lost 3 bases, and 13 bases lay in between. This CDR3 spans 15 amino acids. Germline V gene sequence: CDR1 SGHNT, CDR2 YENEEA. CDR3 protein: CASSLGGDGSYEQYF. For the CDR3, the DNA is TGTGCCAGCAGCTTAGGAGGTGACGGAAGCTACGAGCAGTACTTC.

This chain links TRBV18 with TRBJ2-7; 9 bases align to TRBD1. The CDR3 sequence is 15 residues long. The V segment lost 5 bases and the J segment 6 bases; nucleotides outside the gene matches: 11. Germline lookup yields CDR1 KGHSH and CDR2 LQKENI. This chain's CDR3 is CASSDAQQGAGEQYF. CDR3 in DNA: TGTGCCAGCTCAGACGCTCAACAGGGGGCCGGCGAGCAGTACTTC.

The gene calls are TRBV9 and TRBJ1-4, with 8 bases aligning to TRBD1. CDR1 and CDR2 from the germline V gene are SGDLS and YYNGEE. J was trimmed by 7 bases and V by 3 bases; bases with no gene match: 11. The CDR3 contains 16 residues. CDR3 region: CASSAGTGGWAEKLFF. The CDR3 region has the DNA TGTGCCAGCAGCGCAGGAACAGGGGGATGGGCTGAAAAACTGTTTTTT.

This chain uses TRBV7-9 with TRBJ1-6; maybe TRBD1 (5 bases). Trimming removed 3 bases at V and 3 bases at J, with 9 bases between. This CDR3 comprises 15 residues. CDR1 is SEHNR, CDR2 FQNEAQ, per germline (reference sequence). The DNA for the CDR3 is TGTGCCAGCAGCTTGGGGCAGAACTATAATTCACCCCTCCACTTT. Translated: CASSLGQNYNSPLHF.

The chain employs TRBV6-5 and TRBJ1-3; D is undetermined. Germline lookup yields CDR1 MNHEY and CDR2 SVGAGI. The V gene lost 7 bases and the J gene lost 0 bases, with 7 bases spanning the gap. The CDR3 covers 13 residues. The CDR3 coding sequence is TGTGCCAGCACTCCAGACTCTGGAAACACCATATATTTT. Its translation is CASTPDSGNTIYF.

V gene TRBV28 combines with J gene TRBJ1-5; 9 bases match TRBD1. The CDR3 is 22 residues long. Trimming at V came to 0 bases and at J to 0 bases, leaving 18 bases not matched to a gene. Germline V gene sequence: CDR1 MDHEN, CDR2 SYDVKM. As DNA, the CDR3 is TGTGCCAGCAGTTTATGGAGGGGAGGGGAGACAGGGGGTGCGTATAGCAATCAGCCCCAGCATTTT. This gives the protein CASSLWRGGETGGAYSNQPQHF.

The rearrangement links TRBV6-5 to TRBJ2-3, with TRBD2 identical over 8 bases. Germline V gene sequence: CDR1 MNHEY, CDR2 SVGAGI. The J segment lost 13 bases and the V segment lost 4 bases, leaving 7 bases of the junction unmatched. The length of the CDR3 is 12 residues. The CDR3 loop is CASSSLGGGKYF. The CDR3 bases are TGTGCCAGCAGTTCCCTCGGGGGGGGCAAGTATTTT.

The chain combines TRBV5-1 with TRBJ1-1; the D is unclear. From germline, CDR1 is SGHRS and CDR2 YFSETQ. This CDR3 spans 12 amino acids. The ends were cut back, 4 bases at V and 2 bases at J, with 6 bases in the middle. The CDR3 DNA reads as TGCGCCAGCAGCCGTACAAACACTGAAGCTTTCTTT. Amino acid sequence: CASSRTNTEAFF.

There are a few counts of this clone. V and J are TRBV3-1 (or the pseudogene TRBV3-2) and TRBJ1-2, with 8 bases matching TRBD1. This CDR3 has 17 residues. V lost 5 bases to trimming and J lost 4 bases; unmatched junction nucleotides: 15. The germline V gene has CDR1 LGHDT and CDR2 YNNKEL (reference sequence). The CDR3, as DNA: TGTGCCAGCAGCAAAAACGTTTGGGACAGGCGTATCTATGGCTACACCTTC. It codes for CASSKNVWDRRIYGYTF.